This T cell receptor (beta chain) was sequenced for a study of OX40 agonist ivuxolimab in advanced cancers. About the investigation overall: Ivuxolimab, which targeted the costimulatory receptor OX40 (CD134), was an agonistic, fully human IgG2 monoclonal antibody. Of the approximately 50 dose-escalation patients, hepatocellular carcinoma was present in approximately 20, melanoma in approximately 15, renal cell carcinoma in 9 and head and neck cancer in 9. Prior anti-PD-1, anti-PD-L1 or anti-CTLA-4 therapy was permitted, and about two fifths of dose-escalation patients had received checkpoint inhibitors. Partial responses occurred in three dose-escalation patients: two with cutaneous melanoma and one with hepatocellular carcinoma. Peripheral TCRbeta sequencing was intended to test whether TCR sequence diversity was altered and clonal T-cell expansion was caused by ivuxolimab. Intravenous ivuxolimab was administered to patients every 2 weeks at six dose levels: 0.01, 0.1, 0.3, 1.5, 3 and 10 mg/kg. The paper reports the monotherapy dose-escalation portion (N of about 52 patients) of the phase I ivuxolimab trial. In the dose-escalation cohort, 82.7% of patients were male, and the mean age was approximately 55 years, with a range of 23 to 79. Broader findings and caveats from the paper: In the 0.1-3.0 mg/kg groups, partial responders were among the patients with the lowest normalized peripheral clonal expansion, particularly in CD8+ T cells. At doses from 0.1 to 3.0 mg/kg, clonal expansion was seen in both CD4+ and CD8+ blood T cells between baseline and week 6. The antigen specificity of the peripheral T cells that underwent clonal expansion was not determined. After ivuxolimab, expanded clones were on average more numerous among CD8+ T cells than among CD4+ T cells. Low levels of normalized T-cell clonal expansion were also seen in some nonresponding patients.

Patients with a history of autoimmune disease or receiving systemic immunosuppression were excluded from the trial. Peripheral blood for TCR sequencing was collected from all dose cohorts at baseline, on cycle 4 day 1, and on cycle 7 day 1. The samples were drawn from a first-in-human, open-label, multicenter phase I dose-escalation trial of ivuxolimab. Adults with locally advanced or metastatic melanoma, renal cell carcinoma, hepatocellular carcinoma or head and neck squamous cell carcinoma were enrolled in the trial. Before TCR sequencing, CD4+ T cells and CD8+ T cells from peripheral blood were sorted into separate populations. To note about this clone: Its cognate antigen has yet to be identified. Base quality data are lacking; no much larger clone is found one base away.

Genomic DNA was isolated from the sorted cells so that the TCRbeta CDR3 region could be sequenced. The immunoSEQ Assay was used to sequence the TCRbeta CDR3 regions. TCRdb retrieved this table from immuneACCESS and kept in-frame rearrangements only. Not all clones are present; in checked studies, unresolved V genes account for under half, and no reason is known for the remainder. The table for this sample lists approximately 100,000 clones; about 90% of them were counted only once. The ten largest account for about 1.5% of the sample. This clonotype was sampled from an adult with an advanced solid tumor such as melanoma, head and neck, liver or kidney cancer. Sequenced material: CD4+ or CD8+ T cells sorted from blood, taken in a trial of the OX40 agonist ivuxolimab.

The nucleotide sequence reads TGCGCCAGCAGCAGAACGGGACAGGGGTTAGACGAGCAGTACTTC. The resulting protein is CASSRTGQGLDEQYF. The rearranged segments are TRBV5-1 and TRBJ2-7; 10 nucleotides in the junction match TRBD1. Including cysteine and phenylalanine, the CDR3 has 15 amino acids. The sequence is cut down to CDR3 DNA, 45 bases in frame from base 1. From a lookup of the germline V gene, CDR1 and CDR2 are SGHRS and YFSETQ. The germline V end is reduced by 4 bases and the J end by 5 bases; junction bases left unmatched: 9.